Listed here is a single T cell receptor (beta chain). Its antigen is as yet unknown. The PCR was carried out with 60 Vbeta primers and 13 Jbeta primers. Per the original data handling: There were about 80 million unique TCR beta chains by a later count, and 8.5 million to 14 million of them were shared. The protocol was immunoSEQ multiplex PCR, while the TCRdb copy is restricted to in-frame clones and leaves out a portion. Clone size and V and J calls were adopted from that table, with D and trimming inferred from the DNA. The sample holds under 200,000 clones, approximately 82% seen once. Germline V gene sequence: CDR1 SEHNR, CDR2 FQNEAQ (reference sequence). The CDR3 is made up of 12 amino acids. Trimming cost V 4 bases and J 9 bases, with 12 bases left between them. These data come from a study of cytomegalovirus exposure and HLA in healthy donors. Study background: The early release's HLA-typed donors yielded tens of millions of unique TCRs.

Study observations and caveats: Later analysis placed DRB1 highest and HLA-C lowest in TCR association rates, which differed by HLA locus.

Source material: PBMCs. V usage is TRBV7-9 and J usage is TRBJ2-5, with D tentatively TRBD1 (5 bases). This clonotype was obtained from a male donor in good health and CMV-seronegative. DNA of the CDR3: TGTGCCAGCAGCTCCCCATTGGGGCCCCAGTACTTC. It specifies CASSSPLGPQYF.